The table lists the clone carrying this T cell receptor beta chain with many counts. Antigen specificity is unknown. This CDR3 contains 14 residues. The V segment lost 4 bases and the J segment 7 bases; nucleotides outside the gene matches: 11. Germline values: CDR1 GTSNPN, CDR2 SVGIG (reference sequence). This sample was taken from a study of T cells in Graves' hyperthyroidism and ophthalmopathy. The study's findings and limits: Blood held most thyroid clonotypes expanded above 0.001 frequency.

RNA transcripts provided the source from which TCR beta CDR3 regions were amplified. The study used the HTBI primer set for a first-round RT-PCR of the TCR CDR3. TCRdb fed the multiplex PCR reads into MiXCR, producing one record per CDR3 protein. The repertoire includes about 370,000 distinct CDR3 sequences, around 15% of them detected once, and 15% to 20% sits in the top ten. Diagnoses were made from clinical symptoms, serum measures (thyroxine and TRAb), thyroid ultrasound and orbital computed tomography. This chain links TRBV30 with TRBJ2-5; 8 nucleotides match TRBD2. Material for sequencing was blood. The receptor was derived from an older woman with Graves' ophthalmopathy. This chain's CDR3 is CAWIRAGVGGTQYF. CDR3 bases: TGTGCCTGGATCAGAGCGGGAGTGGGGGGGACCCAGTACTTC.